The next 24 T cell receptor beta chains were all read from a single sample in a study of blood T cell repertoires in COVID-19. Only in-frame clones appear in the TCRdb table, and some are missing; sequencing was by immunoSEQ multiplex PCR. The table has about 94,000 clones, around 87% seen once. The sample comprised peripheral blood. The receptor set was obtained from a human donor with acute or convalescent COVID-19. The donor label of this sample is uncertain.

The chain combines TRBV30 with TRBJ1-1; tentatively, D is TRBD1 (6 bases). This CDR3 region has 19 residues. The V end was cut by 8 bases, the J end by 0 bases, with 31 bases between. CDR1 GTSNPN and CDR2 SVGIG come from the germline V gene (reference sequence). Here the CDR3 reads CARRPDRPGGLFMNTEAFF. The CDR3 DNA reads as TGTGCCCGGCGACCCGATCGTCCCGGGGGGCTTTTTATGAACACTGAAGCTTTCTTT.

This chain links TRBV6-6 with TRBJ1-1, with D unresolved. This CDR3 has 14 residues. V lost 2 bases to trimming and J lost 0 bases, with 7 bases between them. Germline V lookup: CDR1 MNHNY, CDR2 SVGAGI (reference sequence). In DNA, the CDR3 is TGTGCCAGCAGTTACAGCAGGATGAACACTGAAGCTTTCTTT. Its protein is CASSYSRMNTEAFF.

The chain uses TRBV2 and TRBJ1-2; 7 bases fit TRBD1. The CDR3 runs to 14 residues. Trimming took 4 bases from V and 6 from J; bases not matched to a gene: 8. Germline V gene sequence: CDR1 SNHLY, CDR2 FYNNEI. The CDR3 DNA reads as TGTGCCAGCAGTGCCCAGGGGGGCCGAAATGGCTACACCTTC. Its translation: CASSAQGGRNGYTF. Full variable domain (outside the CDR3, taken from reference TRBV2 and TRBJ1-2): EPEVTQTPSHQVTQMGQEVILRCVPISNHLYFYWYRQILGQKVEFLVSFYNNEISEKSEIFDDQFSVERPDGSNFTLKIRSTKLEDSAMYFCASSAQGGRNGYTFGSGTRLTVV.

The CDR3 DNA reads TGTGCCAGCAGCGACCCGTGGACAGGGGGAAACACCATATATTTT. As protein: CASSDPWTGGNTIYF. This sequence joins TRBV6-6 and TRBJ1-3, with 8 bases aligning to TRBD1. The CDR3 spans 15 residues. V lost 6 bases and J lost 4; bases outside the gene matches: 8. Germline V gives CDR1 MNHNY, CDR2 SVGAGI (reference sequence).

The genes are TRBV13 and TRBJ1-1; D unclear. Germline lookup yields CDR1 PRHDT and CDR2 FYEKMQ (reference sequence). This CDR3 is 13 amino acids long. Trimming removed 5 bases from V and 1 base from J, with 8 bases in between. CDR3 amino acids: CASSLTENTEAFF. The CDR3 DNA reads as TGTGCCAGCAGCCTAACAGAGAACACTGAAGCTTTCTTT.

This chain joins TRBV4-2 and TRBJ2-7, with 7 bases lining up with TRBD2. Trimming cost V 0 bases and J 0 bases; bases outside gene matches: 5. The CDR3 totals 16 residues. CDR1 LGHNA and CDR2 YNFKEQ come from the germline V gene. CDR3 in amino acids: CASSQDRASGSYEQYF. The CDR3 DNA is TGTGCCAGCAGCCAAGATCGGGCTAGCGGCTCCTACGAGCAGTACTTC.

The rearrangement links TRBV6-6 to TRBJ1-2, with D perhaps TRBD1 (5 bases). The CDR3 is 12 residues long. Germline lookup yields CDR1 MNHNY and CDR2 SVGAGI (reference sequence). V lost 3 bases and J 6 bases, leaving 8 bases between the germline ends. CDR3 protein: CASSYPGNGYTF. The CDR3 DNA is TGTGCCAGCAGTTATCCAGGGAATGGCTACACCTTC.

This chain connects TRBV12-2 to TRBJ2-4; TRBD2 was called by the table and not checked on the DNA. TRBV12-2 is annotated as a pseudogene. The CDR3 is 17 residues long. The DNA of the CDR3 is TGTGCAAGTCGCTTAGCGCCTGCCGAGGGATACGGAAACATTCAGTACTTC. Translation: CASRLAPAEGYGNIQYF.

The chain uses TRBV28 and TRBJ2-7, with D possibly being TRBD1 (6 bases). Trimming shortened V by 5 bases and J by 4 bases, and 12 bases separated the two germline ends. The CDR3 contains 13 residues. Per the germline V gene, CDR1 is MDHEN and CDR2 is SYDVKM. CDR3 sequence reads: CASSLLQGYEQYF. As DNA, the CDR3 is TGTGCCAGCAGTCTCCTCCAGGGGTACGAGCAGTACTTC.

This chain joins TRBV5-4 and TRBJ2-7; 7 bases fit TRBD1. Germline CDR1 reads SGHNT; CDR2 reads YYREEE (reference sequence). After removal of 3 bases from V and 3 bases from J, the junction contained 6 bases not matched to a gene. The CDR3 covers 14 residues. This chain's CDR3 is CASSSRQGGYEQYF. The DNA of the CDR3 is TGTGCCAGCAGCTCCCGACAGGGTGGCTACGAGCAGTACTTC.

The chain employs TRBV3-1 (or the pseudogene TRBV3-2) and TRBJ1-5; TRBD1 might be the D (5 bases). CDR3 length equals 15 residues. Germline values: CDR1 LGHDT, CDR2 YNNKEL (reference sequence). V was trimmed by 0 bases and J by 0 bases, leaving 6 bases between them. For the CDR3, the DNA is TGTGCCAGCAGCCAAGACAGGGTTAGCAATCAGCCCCAGCATTTT. This gives the protein CASSQDRVSNQPQHF.

This clone appeared a single time. V gene TRBV6-2 or TRBV6-3 combines with J gene TRBJ2-5, with 10 bases identical to TRBD1. The CDR3 spans 14 residues. The germline V gene encodes CDR1 MNHEY and CDR2 SVGEGT. V lost 6 bases, J lost 5 bases, and 6 bases stayed unmatched. CDR3 loop: CASSMGQGWETQYF. The DNA for the CDR3 is TGTGCCAGCAGCATGGGACAGGGGTGGGAGACCCAGTACTTC.

This chain links TRBV28 with TRBJ1-5; 11 bases match TRBD1. CDR1 MDHEN and CDR2 SYDVKM come from the germline V gene. Trimming cost V 5 bases and J 8 bases; bases outside gene matches: 8. The CDR3 loop spans 15 amino acids. The CDR3 DNA follows: TGTGCCAGCAGTCTGCGGACAGGGGGCGGGAAGCCCCAGCATTTT. It translates to CASSLRTGGGKPQHF.

The chain joins TRBV13 to TRBJ2-1; the D gene is possibly TRBD2 (6 bases). Germline lookup yields CDR1 PRHDT and CDR2 FYEKMQ (reference sequence). There are 14 residues in the CDR3. The germline V and J ends were trimmed by 5 bases and 5 bases, with 13 bases remaining between them. In DNA form, the CDR3 reads TGTGCCAGCAGCCTACGGGGGTTACACAATGAGCAGTTCTTC. Translating gives CASSLRGLHNEQFF. The whole variable domain, filled in from reference TRBV13 and TRBJ2-1, reads AAGVIQSPRHLIKEKRETATLKCYPIPRHDTVYWYQQGPGQDPQFLISFYEKMQSDKGSIPDRFSAQQFSDYHSELNMSSLELGDSALYFCASSLRGLHNEQFFGPGTRLTVL.

The rearrangement joins TRBV28 to TRBJ1-1; D is perhaps TRBD1 (5 bases). V was cut by 7 bases and J by 5 bases, with 20 bases left in between. The CDR3 is 15 residues long. The germline V gene has CDR1 MDHEN and CDR2 SYDVKM. The CDR3 region has the DNA TGTGCCAGCACCGCCTTTGGGGCAGGGAAAACTGAAGCTTTCTTT. Translation: CASTAFGAGKTEAFF. The full variable domain, completed using reference TRBV28 and TRBJ1-1, is DVKVTQSSRYLVKRTGEKVFLECVQDMDHENMFWYRQDPGLGLRLIYFSYDVKMKEKGDIPEGYSVSREKKERFSLILESASTNQTSMYLCASTAFGAGKTEAFFGQGTRLTVV.

CDR3 loop: CASSAGQEGYEQYF. The CDR3 coding sequence is TGTGCCAGCTCTGCGGGGCAGGAGGGCTACGAGCAGTACTTC. The V and J genes are TRBV18 and TRBJ2-7; D possibly corresponds to TRBD2 (6 bases). CDR1 and CDR2 from the germline V gene are KGHSH and LQKENI. Deletions cut 6 bases from V and 3 bases from J, with 15 bases between. There are 14 residues in the CDR3.

The V gene is TRBV13, the J gene TRBJ1-5, with D perhaps matching TRBD1 (5 bases). The germline V and J ends were trimmed by 2 bases and 6 bases, with 5 bases remaining between them. CDR1 is PRHDT, CDR2 FYEKMQ, per germline (reference sequence). The CDR3 covers 12 residues. The CDR3 sequence is CASSLRGQPQHF. Written as DNA, the CDR3 is TGTGCCAGCAGCTTAAGGGGTCAGCCCCAGCATTTT.

The rearrangement links TRBV27 to TRBJ2-1; 8 positions agree with TRBD1. The V gene's germline CDR1 is MNHEY and CDR2 SMNVEV (reference sequence). This CDR3 has 16 residues. Trimming cost V 3 bases and J 8 bases; bases outside gene matches: 12. CDR3: CASSLPLLGQGYEQFF. The CDR3 coding sequence is TGTGCCAGCAGTTTGCCCTTACTTGGACAGGGCTATGAGCAGTTCTTC.

This clone came up once. The chain couples TRBV28 to TRBJ1-2, with TRBD1 identical over 8 bases. Per germline, CDR1 MDHEN and CDR2 SYDVKM. The CDR3 runs to 14 residues. V was clipped by 4 bases and J by 8 bases; unmatched bases: 9. The CDR3 loop is CASSYGQGIYGYTF. The CDR3 nucleotides read TGTGCCAGCAGTTACGGACAGGGAATTTACGGCTACACCTTC.

V is TRBV6-2 or TRBV6-3 and J is TRBJ2-5; 9 bases are shared with TRBD2. Germline V gene data show CDR1 as MNHEY and CDR2 as SVGEGT. The CDR3 totals 15 residues. The V segment lost 6 bases and the J segment 4 bases; nucleotides outside the gene matches: 9. DNA for the CDR3: TGTGCCAGCAGCCAGCCCGCGGGGGGGGCAGAGACCCAGTACTTC. Encoded protein: CASSQPAGGAETQYF.

The J gene is TRBJ2-2, the V gene TRBV5-1; 7 positions match TRBD1. Germline-derived CDR1 and CDR2 are SGHRS and YFSETQ. This CDR3 comprises 13 residues. With 5 bases clipped from V and 7 bases from J, the junction kept 5 bases outside the gene matches. CDR3 coding DNA: TGCGCCAGCAGTCATCAGGGGGTCGGGGAGCTGTTTTTT. This gives the protein CASSHQGVGELFF.

J is TRBJ1-4 and V is TRBV5-1; D call uncertain. Trimming removed 2 bases from V and 3 bases from J, with 8 bases in between. This CDR3 spans 14 amino acids. CDR1 and CDR2 (germline): SGHRS, YFSETQ. This CDR3 reads CASSLSLANEKLFF. DNA of the CDR3: TGCGCCAGCAGCTTAAGCTTGGCTAATGAAAAACTGTTTTTT.

The V gene is TRBV19, the J gene TRBJ2-1; 10 bases are a match to TRBD2. Germline V CDR1 and CDR2: LNHDA, SQIVND (reference sequence). Trimming removed 4 bases from V and 5 bases from J; junction bases left unmatched: 5. The CDR3 sequence is 15 residues long. The CDR3, as DNA: TGTGCCAGTAGTACCGGGACTAGCGTGAACAATGAGCAGTTCTTC. Protein product: CASSTGTSVNNEQFF.

DNA for the CDR3: TGCAGCGTTGTACAGGGACATCTCTATGGCTACACCTTC. Translated: CSVVQGHLYGYTF. The rearrangement uses TRBV29-1 and TRBJ1-2; a possible D gene is TRBD1 (6 bases). Trimming pared 4 bases from V and 4 bases from J, leaving 13 bases between. The CDR3 totals 13 residues. CDR1 is SQVTM and CDR2 is ANQGSEA in the germline V gene.